This T cell receptor (beta chain) emerged from a study of blood T cells in healthy people across ages. The use of a sample-barcoded 5' primer and a J-beta primer mix characterized a second PCR of roughly 7 to 11 cycles. TCRdb redid the calling of the 5' RACE reads with MiXCR, one entry per CDR3 protein. The table records around 870,000 distinct CDR3 sequences, more than 25% of them present only once. This clonotype was picked up a small number of times. The ends lost 2 bases at V and 3 bases at J; junction bases unmatched: 10. This CDR3 has 16 amino acids. Germline V gene sequence: CDR1 SGHKS, CDR2 YYEKEE (reference sequence).

The sequenced sample was blood. This sequence was found in a woman aged 80 or over in good health. The V gene is TRBV5-5, the J gene TRBJ1-1; 7 bases are shared with TRBD1. The CDR3 region is CASSFGQAQVDTEAFF. The CDR3, as DNA: TGTGCCAGCAGCTTTGGACAGGCTCAAGTGGACACTGAAGCTTTCTTT.